This T cell receptor (beta chain) was sequenced for a study of cytomegalovirus exposure and HLA in healthy donors. The study ran its PCR with 60 Vbeta and 13 Jbeta primers. Here immunoSEQ multiplex PCR was the method, and the copy in TCRdb shows in-frame clones only, minus some. The sample records over 150,000 clones, 75% to 85% being singletons. The CDR3 spans 18 residues. Trimming took 2 bases from V and 1 from J; bases not matched to a gene: 3. Germline assignment: CDR1 MDHEN and CDR2 SYDVKM. While unrecorded immune exposures were likely, the donors were nominally healthy when sampled. The chain has TRBV28 and TRBJ2-6, with 12 bases fitting TRBD2. The receptor comes from a woman in her thirties or forties in good health and CMV-seropositive. The sample consisted of PBMCs. CDR3 DNA sequence: TGTGCCAGCAGTTTAAGACTAGCGGGGGTTTCTGGGGCCAACGTCCTGACTTTC. Translation gives CASSLRLAGVSGANVLTF. The full variable domain, completed using reference TRBV28 and TRBJ2-6, is DVKVTQSSRYLVKRTGEKVFLECVQDMDHENMFWYRQDPGLGLRLIYFSYDVKMKEKGDIPEGYSVSREKKERFSLILESASTNQTSMYLCASSLRLAGVSGANVLTFGAGSRLTVL.